The next 30 T cell receptor beta chains were all read from a single sample in a study of cytomegalovirus exposure and HLA in healthy donors. Primers included in the PCR were 60 Vbeta and 13 Jbeta primers. Only in-frame clones appear in the TCRdb table, and some are missing; sequencing was by immunoSEQ multiplex PCR. The data contain some 140,000 clones, roughly 73% of them seen just once; the ten biggest clones take up roughly 1.3%. The sample was PBMCs. The source of these receptors is a woman aged 40-49 years in good health and CMV-seronegative.

The chain is built from TRBV5-1 and TRBJ2-2, with a weak D call TRBD1 (5 bases). The germline CDR1 and CDR2 sequences are SGHRS and YFSETQ. The CDR3 spans 15 residues. With 0 bases removed from V and 6 bases from J, the gap between germline ends came to 12 bases. DNA for the CDR3: TGCGCCAGCAGCTTGGCAGGGATTTTGGCCGGGGAGCTGTTTTTT. Its protein product is CASSLAGILAGELFF.

This chain connects TRBV25-1 to TRBJ1-5; D possibly corresponds to TRBD1 (5 bases). Germline V gene data show CDR1 as MGHDK and CDR2 as SYGVNS. V was trimmed by 5 bases and J by 1 base, leaving 6 bases between them. This CDR3 contains 13 residues. CDR3: CASSPGSNQPQHF. Here the CDR3 DNA reads TGTGCCAGCAGTCCAGGGAGCAATCAGCCCCAGCATTTT.

In this sample, this clone turned up a few times. The rearrangement uses TRBV6-5 and TRBJ2-2; 7 positions agree with TRBD2. The CDR3 loop spans 15 amino acids. Germline V gene lookup returns CDR1 MNHEY and CDR2 SVGAGI. J was trimmed by 7 bases and V by 2 bases; bases with no gene match: 7. The CDR3 sequence is CASSYRGLDIGELFF. For the CDR3, the DNA is TGTGCCAGCAGTTACCGAGGACTAGATATCGGGGAGCTGTTTTTT.

V gene TRBV19 combines with J gene TRBJ2-2; 9 bases match TRBD2. This CDR3 contains 17 residues. J lost 2 bases, V lost 1 base, and 5 bases had no gene match. The V gene's germline CDR1 is LNHDA and CDR2 SQIVND (reference sequence). The DNA for the CDR3 is TGTGCCAGTAGTATAGGAAATAGCGGGGGTAACACCGGGGAGCTGTTTTTT. Amino acid sequence: CASSIGNSGGNTGELFF.

The chain recombines TRBV27 with TRBJ2-5, with TRBD2 as a possible D gene (6 bases). The CDR3 consists of 14 residues. Trimming removed 4 bases at V and 5 bases at J, with 14 bases between. In germline, CDR1 is MNHEY, CDR2 SMNVEV (reference sequence). CDR3 DNA sequence: TGTGCCAGCAGTTCGCCCGGACGGGGGGAGACCCAGTACTTC. This gives the protein CASSSPGRGETQYF.

This clone was counted once. This chain uses TRBV7-9 with TRBJ1-1; D gene unclear. The CDR3 sequence is 17 residues long. The V and J ends lost 6 bases and 5 bases respectively, with 25 bases between them. Germline V gene lookup returns CDR1 SEHNR and CDR2 FQNEAQ (reference sequence). Here the CDR3 DNA reads TGTGCCAGCAGGAGCGAAAAGGACCCGGTTTGGGAGACTGAAGCTTTCTTT. It specifies CASRSEKDPVWETEAFF.

This clone has a handful of counts. V is TRBV6-1 and J is TRBJ1-5; D call uncertain. The CDR3 sequence is 14 residues long. Per germline, CDR1 MNHNS and CDR2 SASEGT. V was cut by 8 bases and J by 6 bases, with 17 bases left in between. Here the CDR3 DNA reads TGTGCCAGCGTTCCGGAGTTGTCGGGTCAGCCCCAGCATTTT. This sequence encodes CASVPELSGQPQHF.

This chain uses TRBV6-5 with TRBJ2-7; the match to TRBD1 covers 8 bases. Per the germline V gene, CDR1 is MNHEY and CDR2 is SVGAGI. The CDR3 is 15 residues long. V shed 6 bases, J shed 3 bases, and the junction held 10 bases outside the gene matches. The CDR3 loop reads CASSQDRVQFYEQYV. For the CDR3, the DNA is TGTGCCAGCAGCCAGGACAGGGTACAGTTCTACGAGCAGTACGTC.

The gene calls are TRBV7-8 and TRBJ1-6; TRBD1 might be the D (5 bases). The CDR3 contains 15 residues. Germline-derived CDR1 and CDR2 are SGHVS and FQNEAQ. With 2 bases removed from V and 10 bases from J, the gap between germline ends came to 15 bases. As DNA, the CDR3 is TGTGCCAGCAGCTTAAGCGGGACGGAAGGGTCACCCCTCCACTTT. Residues: CASSLSGTEGSPLHF. Variable domain in full (rest from reference TRBV7-8 and TRBJ1-6): GAGVSQSPRYKVAKRGQDVALRCDPISGHVSLFWYQQALGQGPEFLTYFQNEAQLDKSGLPSDRFFAERPEGSVSTLKIQRTQQEDSAVYLCASSLSGTEGSPLHFGNGTRLTVT.

This clone was detected once. V and J are TRBV7-2 and TRBJ1-6, with D hard to call. Germline CDR1 and CDR2: SGHTA and FQGNSA. Trimming stripped 4 bases from V and 4 bases from J, with 11 bases between. The CDR3 is made up of 15 amino acids. The CDR3 DNA follows: TGTGCCAGCAGCTATGGCCTCAGATATAATTCACCCCTCCACTTT. Amino acid sequence: CASSYGLRYNSPLHF.

The chain combines TRBV9 with TRBJ2-3, with 9 bases aligning to TRBD2. Trimming cost V 0 bases and J 3 bases; bases outside gene matches: 5. Germline V gene lookup returns CDR1 SGDLS and CDR2 YYNGEE. The CDR3 extends over 16 amino acids. The CDR3 sequence is CASSVVGGGATDTQYF. CDR3 coding DNA: TGTGCCAGCAGCGTAGTGGGCGGGGGGGCTACAGATACGCAGTATTTT.

The chain recombines TRBV4-1 with TRBJ2-3; the match to TRBD2 covers 14 bases. The CDR3 is made up of 17 amino acids. Trimming removed 0 bases from V and 4 bases from J; junction bases left unmatched: 3. Germline loops: CDR1 MGHRA, CDR2 YSYEKL. The CDR3 bases are TGCGCCAGCAGCCAAGAGGGGACTAGCGGGGGCGCAGATACGCAGTATTTT. This sequence encodes CASSQEGTSGGADTQYF.

The V call is TRBV18, the J call TRBJ1-1; perhaps TRBD1 as D (6 bases). V was cut by 2 bases and J by 1 base, with 11 bases left in between. CDR3 length equals 15 residues. Germline CDR1 and CDR2: KGHSH and LQKENI. The CDR3: CASSPARGGNTEAFF. The CDR3 DNA sequence: TGTGCCAGCTCACCAGCAAGGGGGGGGAACACTGAAGCTTTCTTT.

The chain combines TRBV11-2 with TRBJ2-5; 7 positions match TRBD1. J was trimmed by 5 bases and V by 6 bases; bases with no gene match: 6. Per germline, CDR1 SGHAT and CDR2 FQNNGV. The CDR3 runs 13 residues. CDR3 amino acids: CASSYDRAETQYF. CDR3 nucleotide sequence: TGTGCCAGCAGTTACGACAGGGCGGAGACCCAGTACTTC.

This clone was observed a few times. V is TRBV7-9 and J is TRBJ1-2, with TRBD1 matching over 9 bases. J was trimmed by 3 bases and V by 11 bases; bases with no gene match: 13. Germline-derived CDR1 and CDR2 are SEHNR and FQNEAQ (reference sequence). CDR3 size: 15 residues. This CDR3 is CALRAGTGKDYGYTF. CDR3 coding DNA: TGTGCCCTCAGGGCCGGGACAGGGAAAGACTATGGCTACACCTTC.

The chain joins TRBV5-6 to TRBJ2-3; 7 bases agree with TRBD2. The J segment lost 4 bases and the V segment lost 6 bases, leaving 14 bases of the junction unmatched. The CDR3 runs to 16 residues. CDR1 is SGHDT and CDR2 is YYEEEE in the germline V gene. This chain's CDR3 is CASTRQLALLPDTQYF. CDR3 DNA sequence: TGTGCCAGCACCAGACAACTAGCGCTACTGCCAGATACGCAGTATTTT.

The rearrangement uses TRBV5-1 and TRBJ2-3, with a tentative D call TRBD2 (7 bases). Per the germline V gene, CDR1 is SGHRS and CDR2 is YFSETQ. The CDR3 covers 17 residues. V was shortened by 0 bases and J by 2 bases, with 16 bases between the two germline ends. This CDR3 reads CASSLAPWGGNTDTQYF. CDR3 nucleotides: TGCGCCAGCAGCTTGGCACCGTGGGGGGGCAACACAGATACGCAGTATTTT.

The V gene is TRBV18, the J gene TRBJ1-2; 9 bases fit TRBD1. Germline trimming cut 3 bases from V and 4 bases from J; bases unmatched to any gene: 9. Germline V gene data show CDR1 as KGHSH and CDR2 as LQKENI. This CDR3 contains 16 residues. The CDR3 DNA reads TGTGCCAGCTCACCCGAACAGGGGGCTATATTCTATGGCTACACCTTC. Translating it yields CASSPEQGAIFYGYTF.

The rearrangement uses TRBV5-4 and TRBJ2-3; weak D call: TRBD2 (6 bases). V shed 0 bases and J shed 4 bases, with 9 bases lying between them. Germline V gene sequence: CDR1 SGHNT, CDR2 YYREEE (reference sequence). The length of the CDR3 is 14 residues. CDR3 DNA sequence: TGTGCCAGCAGCTTGGGAGGGGAGGCAGATACGCAGTATTTT. Translating gives CASSLGGEADTQYF.

As concerns this clone: At one end the junction does not follow the germline gene, possibly because of a read error. The chain is built from TRBV2 and TRBJ2-1, with 10 bases lining up with TRBD1. The CDR3 loop spans 14 amino acids. The germline gives CDR1 SNHLY, CDR2 FYNNEI. CDR3 in DNA: TGTGCCTGCAGACCGGGACAGGGGATTTATGAGCAGTTCTTC. Its protein is CACRPGQGIYEQFF.

J is TRBJ2-5 and V is TRBV2, with D possibly TRBD2 on 5 matching bases. The CDR3 runs to 11 residues. The V end lost 6 bases, the J end lost 3 bases, and 5 bases lay between the germline ends. Germline V lookup: CDR1 SNHLY, CDR2 FYNNEI. The CDR3 DNA follows: TGTGCCAGCAGGGGAGAAGAGACCCAGTACTTC. Amino acid sequence: CASRGEETQYF.

This chain uses TRBV2 with TRBJ1-6; perhaps TRBD1 as D (5 bases). This CDR3 region has 14 residues. In germline, CDR1 is SNHLY, CDR2 FYNNEI. V lost 6 bases and J 3 bases, leaving 9 bases between the germline ends. The CDR3 protein is CASSDSLYNSPLHF. For the CDR3, the DNA is TGTGCCAGCAGCGACAGTCTCTATAATTCACCCCTCCACTTT.

This sequence joins TRBV6-5 and TRBJ2-1; TRBD1 matches 10 bases. The CDR3 loop spans 16 amino acids. V trimming: 2 bases; J trimming: 8 bases; junction bases outside the gene matches: 9. Germline V CDR1 and CDR2: MNHEY, SVGAGI. DNA for the CDR3: TGTGCCAGCAGTTACAACCTTGGGACAGGGGTCGATGAGCAGTTCTTC. Amino acid sequence: CASSYNLGTGVDEQFF.

This clone was seen only once. This rearrangement joins TRBV28 to TRBJ1-5; D is unclear. V lost 5 bases to trimming and J lost 6 bases, with 8 bases between them. CDR1 is MDHEN and CDR2 is SYDVKM in the germline V gene. This CDR3 spans 12 amino acids. The CDR3 sequence is CASSPLAQPQHF. DNA for the CDR3: TGTGCCAGCAGTCCCTTAGCTCAGCCCCAGCATTTT.

This clone was seen only a few times. The chain employs TRBV6-5 and TRBJ1-1; TRBD1 matches at 9 bases. The ends lost 4 bases at V and 5 bases at J; junction bases unmatched: 2. CDR1 and CDR2 (germline): MNHEY, SVGAGI. CDR3 size: 13 residues. The CDR3 nucleotides are TGTGCCAGCAGTTCAGGGACAGGGACTGAAGCTTTCTTT. Protein product: CASSSGTGTEAFF.

This clone was seen a handful of times. The V gene is TRBV10-3, the J gene TRBJ1-2; tentative D call: TRBD1 (6 bases). V dropped 2 bases and J dropped 5 bases, with 12 bases sitting between them. CDR1 and CDR2 from the germline V gene are ENHRY and SYGVKD. The CDR3 sequence is 14 residues long. CDR3 sequence: CAISEGTSGYGYTF. The CDR3, as DNA: TGTGCCATCAGTGAGGGGACATCCGGGTATGGCTACACCTTC.

The V and J genes are TRBV29-1 and TRBJ1-2; tentatively, D is TRBD1 (6 bases). Deletions cut 2 bases from V and 8 bases from J, with 12 bases between. From germline, CDR1 is SQVTM and CDR2 ANQGSEA. CDR3 length equals 12 residues. In DNA form, the CDR3 reads TGCAGCGTTGAACCCCCCCAGGGGGGCTACACCTTC. It yields the protein CSVEPPQGGYTF.

The rearrangement links TRBV7-9 to TRBJ1-2; weak D call: TRBD1 (5 bases). Germline V gene lookup returns CDR1 SEHNR and CDR2 FQNEAQ (reference sequence). Trimming shortened V by 1 base and J by 6 bases, and 12 bases separated the two germline ends. The CDR3 is made up of 14 amino acids. CDR3 sequence (DNA): TGTGCCAGCAGCTTAGTGTGGGGCTGGGATGGCTACACCTTC. It yields the protein CASSLVWGWDGYTF.

This clone has just a few counts. The V call is TRBV2, the J call TRBJ1-1; 9 bases are shared with TRBD1. Trimming at V came to 5 bases and at J to 3 bases, leaving 4 bases not matched to a gene. The germline CDR1 and CDR2 sequences are SNHLY and FYNNEI. The CDR3 runs 14 residues. The CDR3 coding sequence is TGTGCCAGCAGTTCCGGGACAGGGCACACTGAAGCTTTCTTT. Its protein is CASSSGTGHTEAFF.

V gene TRBV5-1 combines with J gene TRBJ2-5; 9 bases are a match to TRBD1. V was clipped by 4 bases and J by 3 bases; unmatched bases: 4. Germline values: CDR1 SGHRS, CDR2 YFSETQ. CDR3 length: 14 amino acids. CDR3 loop: CASSMGQGEETQYF. CDR3 nucleotide sequence: TGCGCCAGCAGCATGGGACAGGGTGAAGAGACCCAGTACTTC.